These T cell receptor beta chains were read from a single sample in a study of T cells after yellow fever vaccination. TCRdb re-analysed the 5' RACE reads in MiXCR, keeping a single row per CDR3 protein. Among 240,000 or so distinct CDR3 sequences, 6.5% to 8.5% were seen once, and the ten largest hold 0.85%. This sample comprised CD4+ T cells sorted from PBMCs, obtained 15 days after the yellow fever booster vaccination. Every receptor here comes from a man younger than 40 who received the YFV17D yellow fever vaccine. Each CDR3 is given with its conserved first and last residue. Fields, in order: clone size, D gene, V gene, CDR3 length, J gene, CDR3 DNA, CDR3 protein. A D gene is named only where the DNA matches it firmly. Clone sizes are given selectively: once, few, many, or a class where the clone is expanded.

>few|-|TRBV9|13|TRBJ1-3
TGTGCCAGCAGCGTAGGTCACGGAAACACCATATATTTT
CASSVGHGNTIYF
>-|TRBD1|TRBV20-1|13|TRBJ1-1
TGCAGTCCCCGGGGACAGGGGGCCACTGAAGCTTTCTTT
CSPRGQGATEAFF
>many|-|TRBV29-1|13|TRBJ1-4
TGCAGCGTACGGGTCCCCGCTAATGAAAAACTGTTTTTT
CSVRVPANEKLFF
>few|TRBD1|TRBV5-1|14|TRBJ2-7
TGCGCCAGCAGACCGGGACAGGGTCTCTACGAGCAGTACTTC
CASRPGQGLYEQYF
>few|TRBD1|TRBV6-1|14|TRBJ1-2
TGTGCCAGCTACAGACAGGGGGCGCGGGGTGGCTACACCTTC
CASYRQGARGGYTF
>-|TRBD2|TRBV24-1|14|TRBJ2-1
TGTGCCACCAGTGATAGTGGGAGGGCCGGTGAGCAGTTCTTC
CATSDSGRAGEQFF
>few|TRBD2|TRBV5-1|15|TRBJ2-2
TGCGCCAGCAGCTTGGTTAGCGGGAGCCCCGGGGAGCTGTTTTTT
CASSLVSGSPGELFF
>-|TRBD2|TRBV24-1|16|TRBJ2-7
TGTGCCACCAGTGATTGGGCCAGCGGGACGTCCTACGAGCAGTACTTC
CATSDWASGTSYEQYF
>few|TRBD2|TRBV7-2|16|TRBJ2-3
TGTGCCAGCAGCACCCAAGCGGGAGGGCCAGCAGATACGCAGTATTTT
CASSTQAGGPADTQYF
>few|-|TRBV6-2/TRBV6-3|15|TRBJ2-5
TGTGCCAGCAACGATCAGGTCTTCCAGATAGAGACCCAGTACTTC
CASNDQVFQIETQYF
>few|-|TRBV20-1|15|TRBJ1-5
TGCAGTGCGGCCAACACAGGGAACTCAGGACAGCCCCAGCATTTT
CSAANTGNSGQPQHF
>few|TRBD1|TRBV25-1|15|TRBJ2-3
TGTGCCAGCAGTGAATCCGGGACAGGGAGGGATACGCAGTATTTT
CASSESGTGRDTQYF
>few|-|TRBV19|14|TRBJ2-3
TGTGCCAGTAGTGTCGAGGGTCGGGAAGATACGCAGTATTTT
CASSVEGREDTQYF
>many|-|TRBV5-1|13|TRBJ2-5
TGCGCCAGCCGGGTAGGGGGGCAAGAGACCCAGTACTTC
CASRVGGQETQYF
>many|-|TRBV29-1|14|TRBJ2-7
TGCAGCGTCCACCTCGGCCGCCCACCCTACGAGCAGTACTTC
CSVHLGRPPYEQYF
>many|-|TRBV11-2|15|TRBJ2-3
TGTGCCAGCAGCTTAGATAGATCTAGCACAGATACGCAGTATTTT
CASSLDRSSTDTQYF
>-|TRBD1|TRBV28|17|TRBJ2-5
TGTGCCAGCAGTCCTGGGGACAGGGGAGAAGCGCAAGAGACCCAGTACTTC
CASSPGDRGEAQETQYF
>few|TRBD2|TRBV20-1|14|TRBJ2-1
TGCAGTGCTAGAGATTTGAGCCTGGGGAGGGCCCTGTTCTTC
CSARDLSLGRALFF
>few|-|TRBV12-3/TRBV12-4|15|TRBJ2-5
TGTGCCAGCAGTTTCCAACGGGGATTCCAAGAGACCCAGTACTTC
CASSFQRGFQETQYF
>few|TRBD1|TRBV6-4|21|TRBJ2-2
TGTGCCAGCAGTCTCACCCTCGGGACAGGGGGCCCAAGCGCGAACACCGGGGAGCTGTTTTTT
CASSLTLGTGGPSANTGELFF
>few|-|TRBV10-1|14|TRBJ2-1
TGCGCCAGCAGCCCCACCGACTCCCGAGATGAGCAGTTCTTC
CASSPTDSRDEQFF
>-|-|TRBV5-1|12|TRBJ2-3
TGCGCCAGCAACTTGACCTCAGATACGCACTGTTTT
CASNLTSDTHCF
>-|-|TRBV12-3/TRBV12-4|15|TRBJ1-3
TGTGCCAGCAGCCCAGGGGAGTGGAGTGGAAACACCATATATTTT
CASSPGEWSGNTIYF
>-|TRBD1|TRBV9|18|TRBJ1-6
TGTGCCAGCAGCGTAGACCCGGGACAGGGGACCTATAATTCACCCCTCCACTTT
CASSVDPGQGTYNSPLHF
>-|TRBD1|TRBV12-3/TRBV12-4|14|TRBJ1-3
TGTGCCAGCAAAACGGACAGGGGAGGAAACACCATATATTTT
CASKTDRGGNTIYF
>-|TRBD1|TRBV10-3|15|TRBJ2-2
TGTGCCATCAGACCGGGACAGGGTAGGACCGGGGAGCTGTTTTTT
CAIRPGQGRTGELFF
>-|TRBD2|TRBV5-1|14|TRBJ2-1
TGCGCCAGCACCGGACTAGCGGGTTACAATGAGCAGTTCTTC
CASTGLAGYNEQFF
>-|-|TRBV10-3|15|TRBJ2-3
TGTGCCATCAGTGATCGGGTTGTGAGCACAGATACGCAGTATTTT
CAISDRVVSTDTQYF
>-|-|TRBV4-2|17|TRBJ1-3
TGTGCCAGCAGCCGAGTAAACCCCGGGACTACTGGAAACACCATATATTTT
CASSRVNPGTTGNTIYF